This TCR beta chain was captured in a study of blood T cell repertoires in COVID-19. With 5 bases clipped from V and 5 bases from J, the junction kept 10 bases outside the gene matches. This CDR3 comprises 15 residues. Germline CDR1 and CDR2: SGHRS and YFSETQ. Assay: immunoSEQ multiplex PCR; the TCRdb copy retains only in-frame clones and omits some. The sample carries about 100,000 clones, around 84% recorded once. This sequence joins TRBV5-1 and TRBJ2-1; 7 nucleotides agree with TRBD2. Input material: peripheral blood. This sequence originates from a woman aged 55-69 years in a cohort sampled during active or convalescent COVID-19. CDR3 residues: CASRESLSGNNEQFF. In DNA form, the CDR3 reads TGCGCCAGCAGGGAGAGCCTCAGCGGGAACAATGAGCAGTTCTTC.